This TCR beta chain was identified in a study of T cell changes during pregnancy in multiple sclerosis. Profiled with immunoSEQ multiplex PCR; TCRdb holds only in-frame clones, not every one. The sample comprises roughly 85,000 clones, 90% to 95% of which are singletons, and approximately 2.5% rests with the top ten. The CDR3 has 17 amino acids. Germline lookup yields CDR1 SGHTA and CDR2 FQGNSA. V lost 1 base to trimming and J lost 4 bases; unmatched junction nucleotides: 7. This sequence was found in a female donor with multiple sclerosis, enrolled in a pregnancy study. The sample in question was peripheral blood, obtained in the first trimester of pregnancy. This rearrangement joins TRBV7-2 to TRBJ1-1, with TRBD1 identical over 12 bases. The CDR3 nucleotides are TGTGCCAGCAGCTTAGTCCGGGACAGGGGGCGCCTCACTGAAGCTTTCTTT. Encoded protein: CASSLVRDRGRLTEAFF.